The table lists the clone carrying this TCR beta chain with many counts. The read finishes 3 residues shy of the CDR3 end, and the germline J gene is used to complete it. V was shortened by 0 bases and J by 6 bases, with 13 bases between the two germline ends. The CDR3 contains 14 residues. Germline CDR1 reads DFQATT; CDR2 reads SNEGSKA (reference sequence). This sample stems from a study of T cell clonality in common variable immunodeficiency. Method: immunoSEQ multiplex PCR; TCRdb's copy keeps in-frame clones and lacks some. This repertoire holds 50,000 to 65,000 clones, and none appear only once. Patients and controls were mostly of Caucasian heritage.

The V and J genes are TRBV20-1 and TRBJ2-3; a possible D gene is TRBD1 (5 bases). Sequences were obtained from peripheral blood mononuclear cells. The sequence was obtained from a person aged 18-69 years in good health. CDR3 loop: CSARDQGATDTQYF. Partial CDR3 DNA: TGCAGTGCTAGAGATCAGGGTGCGACCGATACG.